This T cell receptor beta chain was recovered during a study of blood T cell repertoires in COVID-19. V lost 6 bases to trimming and J lost 9 bases; unmatched junction nucleotides: 8. CDR1 MNHEY and CDR2 SVGAGI come from the germline V gene. The CDR3 covers 14 residues. Clones were read by immunoSEQ multiplex PCR, and TCRdb kept only the in-frame ones, dropping some. The repertoire holds approximately 190,000 clones, 88% seen once, with 5% to 6.5% in the top ten. The sequenced material came from peripheral blood. The J gene is TRBJ1-6, the V gene TRBV6-5, with 7 bases matching TRBD1. This TCR came from a man aged 35 to 55 with active or convalescent COVID-19. As DNA, the CDR3 is TGTGCCAGCAGCATTCAGGGGGTAGCTTCACCCCTCCACTTT. Its translation: CASSIQGVASPLHF.